The text below deals with one T cell receptor beta chain. The antigen is not known. The V end lost 1 base, the J end lost 4 bases, and 11 bases lay between the germline ends. This CDR3 contains 15 residues. Per germline, CDR1 MGHRA and CDR2 YSYEKL. TCRdb recomputed calls from the reads with MiXCR, one row per CDR3 protein. This sample yields hundreds of thousands of distinct CDR3 sequences, of which 25% to 35% are seen a single time; 15% to 20% belongs to the top ten. This record comes from a study of T cell repertoires in cytomegalovirus infection. Study-wide context: Public TCR beta signatures were indicative of both CMV infection and a matching HLA type. Findings and caveats of the study: HLA-C-restricted CMV-specific TCR beta clonotypes prevailed in the ex vivo response.

The gene calls are TRBV4-1 and TRBJ1-5, with D maybe TRBD1 (6 bases). This material consisted of cultured PBMCs, taken from culture after CMV antigen stimulation. This TCR came from a human donor in good health (CMV status not recorded). Some clones in this sample may be carry-over from other donors' samples. CDR3 DNA: TGCGCCAGCAGCCAAGGAGGGGGTACTAATCAGCCCCAGCATTTT. It codes for CASSQGGGTNQPQHF.